Listed below are T cell receptor beta chains from one sample, sequenced in a study of blood T cell repertoires in COVID-19. Produced via immunoSEQ multiplex PCR; TCRdb's table is partial and in-frame only. The sample has about 78,000 clones, about nine tenths seen once. The sequencing input was peripheral blood. These receptor sequences come from a woman aged 45-65 years in a cohort sampled during active COVID-19. The CDR3 runs from the conserved cysteine through the conserved F or W. Each record gives: CDR3 protein, V gene, J gene, clone size. Rows give clone size only sometimes, using once, few, many, or a class for an expanded clone.

CASRLAAPSYNEQFF	TRBV19	TRBJ2-1	-
CASSFRTSGNDEQFF	TRBV6-2/TRBV6-3	TRBJ2-1	-
CASSVQGGPNTGELFF	TRBV9	TRBJ2-2	-
CASSLARLGTDTQYF	TRBV7-2	TRBJ2-3	once
CASSLPPAGNGYTF	TRBV28	TRBJ1-2	-
CASSSTVPYEQYF	TRBV7-9	TRBJ2-7	-
CASSQDQGATNEKLFF	TRBV3-1/TRBV3-2	TRBJ1-4	once
CASSRLRAGGDPSTDTQYF	TRBV11-2	TRBJ2-3	-
CASRPGGLGGGEQYF	TRBV27	TRBJ2-7	-
CASSLGDSNYGYTF	TRBV5-1	TRBJ1-2	-
CASSPADSWGYTF	TRBV5-5	TRBJ1-2	-
CASSLQGAAGANVLTF	TRBV7-9	TRBJ2-6	-
CASSYGASGANVLTF	TRBV6-5	TRBJ2-6	-
CASSHYGTGDSYEQYF	TRBV5-4	TRBJ2-7	-
CASSLEGQGNSPLHF	TRBV5-1	TRBJ1-6	once
CASSPSSLGNEQFF	TRBV3-1/TRBV3-2	TRBJ2-1	-
CASSVLYSGTDLSGANVLTF	TRBV3-1/TRBV3-2	TRBJ2-6	-
CASSIRDSEKLFF	TRBV11-2	TRBJ1-4	-
CASSVGSSGTDTQYF	TRBV9	TRBJ2-3	once
CASSQEPPRGREQYF	TRBV4-1	TRBJ2-7	-
CASRSPGGRGYTF	TRBV28	TRBJ1-2	-
CASSSQMGNTIYF	TRBV7-2	TRBJ1-3	-
CASSLGTSGPYNEQFF	TRBV13	TRBJ2-1	-
CASSVLLAEGSYEQYF	TRBV28	TRBJ2-7	-
CACEGFRELKGEQYF	TRBV30	TRBJ2-7	-
CASSQSGNTIYF	TRBV3-1/TRBV3-2	TRBJ1-3	-
CASSWGGGGGVEAFF	TRBV7-9	TRBJ1-1	-